These 20 T cell receptor beta chains originate from one sample sequenced in a study of blood T cell repertoires in COVID-19. Method: immunoSEQ multiplex PCR; TCRdb's copy keeps in-frame clones and lacks some. The sample has about 230,000 clones, roughly 81% seen once; the top ten hold around 7.2%. Source material: peripheral blood. These receptors were collected from a woman of 80 years or more with COVID-19, enrolled during active disease.

The rearrangement joins TRBV18 to TRBJ1-2, with D maybe TRBD1 (6 bases). V was trimmed by 6 bases and J by 2 bases, leaving 16 bases between them. CDR1 is KGHSH and CDR2 is LQKENI in the germline V gene. This CDR3 spans 15 amino acids. CDR3 bases: TGTGCCAGCTCGCCAACAGGGCCGGGGAACTATGGCTACACCTTC. It specifies CASSPTGPGNYGYTF.

The chain combines TRBV28 with TRBJ1-2; 7 bases agree with TRBD1. The ends lost 10 bases at V and 5 bases at J; junction bases unmatched: 16. The CDR3 sequence is 15 residues long. Germline CDR1 MDHEN, CDR2 SYDVKM. CDR3 residues: CAKQKRGGGQYGYTF. CDR3 nucleotides: TGTGCCAAACAGAAAAGAGGGGGCGGACAATATGGCTACACCTTC.

This clone was observed a handful of times. The CDR3 sequence: CASSRLGPGQMNTEAFF. As DNA, the CDR3 is TGCGCCAGCAGCCGACTAGGGCCGGGACAGATGAACACTGAAGCTTTCTTT. This chain connects TRBV5-1 to TRBJ1-1, with TRBD1 matching 7 bases. Trimming at V came to 4 bases and at J to 0 bases, leaving 12 bases not matched to a gene. This CDR3 has 17 residues. CDR1 and CDR2 from the germline V gene are SGHRS and YFSETQ.

The V and J genes are TRBV24-1 and TRBJ1-2; possibly TRBD1 for D (6 bases). The V and J ends lost 2 bases and 4 bases respectively, with 10 bases between them. Per germline, CDR1 KGHDR and CDR2 SFDVKD. The CDR3 totals 14 residues. The CDR3 loop reads CATSDSDRRYGYTF. For the CDR3, the DNA is TGTGCCACCAGTGATTCCGACAGGCGCTATGGCTACACCTTC.

The chain carries TRBV3-1 (or the pseudogene TRBV3-2) and TRBJ2-3; TRBD2 matches 14 bases. Germline CDR1 reads LGHDT; CDR2 reads YNNKEL (reference sequence). V lost 5 bases and J lost 2; bases outside the gene matches: 3. This CDR3 spans 16 amino acids. Written as DNA, the CDR3 is TGTGCCAGCAGCGGGGGACTAGCGGGGGACACAGATACGCAGTATTTT. Its translation: CASSGGLAGDTDTQYF.

The J gene is TRBJ2-3, the V gene TRBV3-1 (or the pseudogene TRBV3-2); D possibly corresponds to TRBD1 (6 bases). Germline V gives CDR1 LGHDT, CDR2 YNNKEL (reference sequence). The CDR3 spans 13 residues. V was pared by 9 bases and J by 5 bases, with 15 bases between. In DNA form, the CDR3 reads TGTGCCAGTCGAGGGGGAACCCAAGATACGCAGTATTTT. It encodes CASRGGTQDTQYF.

This chain links TRBV18 with TRBJ2-5; D possibly corresponds to TRBD1 (5 bases). Trimming stripped 3 bases from V and 4 bases from J, with 12 bases between. Germline loops: CDR1 KGHSH, CDR2 LQKENI. The length of the CDR3 is 14 residues. CDR3 nucleotide sequence: TGTGCCAGCTCACCTCGGCAGGGTCCAGAGACCCAGTACTTC. Its protein is CASSPRQGPETQYF.

This clone showed up just a few times. The rearrangement uses TRBV2 and TRBJ1-3, with unresolved D. Germline V gene sequence: CDR1 SNHLY, CDR2 FYNNEI. The CDR3 length is 14 residues. V was pared by 1 base and J by 3 bases, with 7 bases between. The CDR3 is CASSEVGSGNTIYF. The CDR3 nucleotides read TGTGCCAGCAGTGAAGTAGGGAGTGGAAACACCATATATTTT.

This sequence joins TRBV28 and TRBJ2-2, with a tentative D call TRBD2 (6 bases). The ends were cut back, 7 bases at V and 1 base at J, with 13 bases in the middle. Germline loops: CDR1 MDHEN, CDR2 SYDVKM. The CDR3 is made up of 15 amino acids. In nucleotides, the CDR3 is TGTGCCAGCACCCTCGGGGGTCAGAACACCGGGGAGCTGTTTTTT. Its translation is CASTLGGQNTGELFF. Using reference TRBV28 and TRBJ2-2 for the parts outside the CDR3, the full variable domain is DVKVTQSSRYLVKRTGEKVFLECVQDMDHENMFWYRQDPGLGLRLIYFSYDVKMKEKGDIPEGYSVSREKKERFSLILESASTNQTSMYLCASTLGGQNTGELFFGEGSRLTVL.

V gene TRBV5-4 combines with J gene TRBJ2-3, with D perhaps TRBD1 (6 bases). This CDR3 has 14 residues. Trimming removed 0 bases from V and 6 bases from J, with 11 bases in between. CDR1 SGHNT and CDR2 YYREEE come from the germline V gene (reference sequence). The CDR3 here is CASSLGRGTDTQYF. CDR3 DNA sequence: TGTGCCAGCAGCTTGGGCAGGGGAACCGATACGCAGTATTTT.

The genes are TRBV4-1 and TRBJ2-7; tentatively, D is TRBD1 (6 bases). With 2 bases removed from V and 2 bases from J, the gap between germline ends came to 13 bases. The CDR3 contains 15 residues. The germline CDR1 and CDR2 sequences are MGHRA and YSYEKL. The CDR3 sequence: CASSQHTGRTYEQYF. The CDR3 coding sequence is TGCGCCAGCAGCCAACACACAGGGCGTACCTACGAGCAGTACTTC.

The chain links TRBV7-3 to TRBJ1-1, with D uncertain. Germline CDR1 reads SGHTA; CDR2 reads FQGTGA. V was pared by 4 bases and J by 4 bases, with 10 bases between. This CDR3 spans 13 amino acids. The CDR3 sequence is CASSSYTGTEAFF. CDR3 in DNA: TGTGCCAGCAGCTCCTACACGGGCACTGAAGCTTTCTTT.

In its sample, this clone was seen once. This chain links TRBV11-2 with TRBJ1-4; possible D gene TRBD1, 6 bases. V was shortened by 4 bases and J by 2 bases, with 11 bases between the two germline ends. Per the germline V gene, CDR1 is SGHAT and CDR2 is FQNNGV. The CDR3 runs to 15 residues. The DNA for the CDR3 is TGTGCCAGCAGCTCCACAGGGAACACTAATGAAAAACTGTTTTTT. This encodes CASSSTGNTNEKLFF.

Note on this clone: At one end, the junction sequence differs from germline, possibly due to a read error. The genes are TRBV7-7 and TRBJ2-2, with a tentative D call TRBD2 (6 bases). Germline V gene sequence: CDR1 SSHAT, CDR2 FNYEAQ (reference sequence). The CDR3 length is 15 residues. This CDR3 is CASSRLGLNTGELFF. The CDR3 bases are TGTGCTAGCAGCCGACTAGGGCTGAACACCGGGGAGCTGTTTTTT.

The gene calls are TRBV6-1 and TRBJ2-1; 9 bases line up with TRBD1. J gave up 4 bases and V 2 bases, and 6 bases lay outside the gene matches. The CDR3 is 16 amino acids. Germline V gene data show CDR1 as MNHNS and CDR2 as SASEGT. The CDR3 bases are TGTGCCAGCAGTGAATTGGGGACAGGGCGTTACAATGAGCAGTTCTTC. Translated: CASSELGTGRYNEQFF.

The chain links TRBV14 to TRBJ2-1, with TRBD2 identical over 12 bases. The CDR3 is 14 residues long. Germline assignment: CDR1 SGHDN and CDR2 FVKESK. V was pared by 6 bases and J by 8 bases, with 5 bases of the junction left unmatched. This CDR3 reads CASRLAGGKDEQFF. CDR3 DNA sequence: TGTGCCAGCAGGCTAGCGGGAGGGAAGGATGAGCAGTTCTTC.

The chain employs TRBV30 and TRBJ2-7, with a possible D match to TRBD2 (7 bases). Germline V gene sequence: CDR1 GTSNPN, CDR2 SVGIG (reference sequence). The V end was cut by 3 bases, the J end by 4 bases, with 19 bases between. CDR3 size: 15 residues. DNA of the CDR3: TGTGCCTGGAGACGCGGGGGAGGGGGACAATACGAGCAGTACTTC. Amino acid sequence: CAWRRGGGGQYEQYF.

The chain uses TRBV2 and TRBJ2-4, with 8 bases lining up with TRBD2. V lost 6 bases, J lost 0 bases, and 4 bases stayed unmatched. The CDR3 covers 15 residues. The germline V gene has CDR1 SNHLY and CDR2 FYNNEI. The CDR3 spells CASRDSGVAKNIQYF. The CDR3 DNA is TGTGCCAGCAGAGATAGCGGGGTAGCCAAAAACATTCAGTACTTC.

The gene calls are TRBV6-2 or TRBV6-3 and TRBJ2-3, with 11 nucleotides matching TRBD2. The CDR3 runs 16 residues. The V gene's germline CDR1 is MNHEY and CDR2 SVGEGT. J was trimmed by 4 bases and V by 6 bases; bases with no gene match: 9. CDR3 bases: TGTGCCAGCAGCTCAAGGACTAGCGGGTTCTCAGATACGCAGTATTTT. Its translation is CASSSRTSGFSDTQYF.

The chain couples TRBV2 to TRBJ2-7; D is possibly TRBD2 (6 bases). Germline values: CDR1 SNHLY, CDR2 FYNNEI. The CDR3 covers 13 residues. The ends were cut back, 7 bases at V and 4 bases at J, with 14 bases in the middle. The CDR3 loop is CASTGGNEYEQYF. The CDR3 DNA is TGTGCCAGCACAGGAGGGAACGAGTACGAGCAGTACTTC.